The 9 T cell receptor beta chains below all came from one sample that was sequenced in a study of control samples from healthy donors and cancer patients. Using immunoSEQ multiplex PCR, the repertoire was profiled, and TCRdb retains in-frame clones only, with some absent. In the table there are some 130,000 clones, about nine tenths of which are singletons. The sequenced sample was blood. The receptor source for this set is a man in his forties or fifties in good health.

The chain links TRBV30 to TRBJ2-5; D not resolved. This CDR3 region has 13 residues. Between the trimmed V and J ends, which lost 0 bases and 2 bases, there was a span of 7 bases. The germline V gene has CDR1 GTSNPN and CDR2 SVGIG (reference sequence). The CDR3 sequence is CAWSVRPQETQYF. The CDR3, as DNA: TGTGCCTGGAGTGTACGACCTCAAGAGACCCAGTACTTC. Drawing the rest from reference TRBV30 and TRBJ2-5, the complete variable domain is SQTIHQWPATLVQPVGSPLSLECTVEGTSNPNLYWYRQAAGRGLQLLFYSVGIGQISSEVPQNLSASRPQDRQFILSSKKLLLSDSGFYLCAWSVRPQETQYFGPGTRLLVL.

The CDR3 nucleotides are TGTGCCAGCAGATCGACAGGGGGAAGCGAGCAGTACTTC. Amino acid sequence: CASRSTGGSEQYF. The J gene is TRBJ2-7, the V gene TRBV2; TRBD1 agrees at 9 bases. Per the germline V gene, CDR1 is SNHLY and CDR2 is FYNNEI. V lost 6 bases to trimming and J lost 6 bases; unmatched junction nucleotides: 6. This CDR3 is 13 amino acids long.

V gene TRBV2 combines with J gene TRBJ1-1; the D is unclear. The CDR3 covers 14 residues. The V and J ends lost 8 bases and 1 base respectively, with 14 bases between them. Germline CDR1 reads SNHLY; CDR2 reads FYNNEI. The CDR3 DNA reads TGTGCCAGCCGGTATCAAGAGTCGAACACTGAAGCTTTCTTT. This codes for CASRYQESNTEAFF.

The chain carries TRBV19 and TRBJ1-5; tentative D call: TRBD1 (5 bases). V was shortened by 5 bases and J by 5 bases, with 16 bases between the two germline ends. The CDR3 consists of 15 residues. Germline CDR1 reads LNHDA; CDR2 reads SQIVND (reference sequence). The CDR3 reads CASSHTEGKDQPQHF. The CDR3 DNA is TGTGCCAGTAGTCACACAGAGGGGAAAGATCAGCCCCAGCATTTT.

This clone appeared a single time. The CDR3 is CAWRAGSSGNTIYF. CDR3 coding DNA: TGTGCCTGGAGGGCCGGGAGCTCTGGAAACACCATATATTTT. This rearrangement joins TRBV30 to TRBJ1-3; D is uncertain. Trimming left V 3 bases short and J 0 bases short, with 9 bases between. Germline V gene data show CDR1 as GTSNPN and CDR2 as SVGIG (reference sequence). The CDR3 extends over 14 amino acids. Supplemented by reference TRBV30 and TRBJ1-3, the full variable domain reads SQTIHQWPATLVQPVGSPLSLECTVEGTSNPNLYWYRQAAGRGLQLLFYSVGIGQISSEVPQNLSASRPQDRQFILSSKKLLLSDSGFYLCAWRAGSSGNTIYFGEGSWLTVV.

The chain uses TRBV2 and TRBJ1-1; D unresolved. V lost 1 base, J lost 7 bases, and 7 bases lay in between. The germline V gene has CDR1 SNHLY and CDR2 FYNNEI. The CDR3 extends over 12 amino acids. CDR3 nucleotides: TGTGCCAGCAGTGAAGAGGGATTTGAAGCTTTCTTT. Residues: CASSEEGFEAFF.

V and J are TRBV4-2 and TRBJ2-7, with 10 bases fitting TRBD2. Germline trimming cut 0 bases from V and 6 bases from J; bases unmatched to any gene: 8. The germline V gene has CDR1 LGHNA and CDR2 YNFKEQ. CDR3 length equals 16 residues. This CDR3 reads CASSQEKRGGLGEQYF. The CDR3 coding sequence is TGTGCCAGCAGCCAAGAAAAGCGGGGGGGCCTTGGCGAGCAGTACTTC.

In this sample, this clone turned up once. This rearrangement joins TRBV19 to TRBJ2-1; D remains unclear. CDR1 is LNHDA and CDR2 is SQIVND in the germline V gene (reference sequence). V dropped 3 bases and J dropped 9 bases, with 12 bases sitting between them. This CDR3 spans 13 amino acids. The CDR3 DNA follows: TGTGCCAGTAGTATCGGGCCCCTGGGTGAGCAGTTCTTC. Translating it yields CASSIGPLGEQFF.

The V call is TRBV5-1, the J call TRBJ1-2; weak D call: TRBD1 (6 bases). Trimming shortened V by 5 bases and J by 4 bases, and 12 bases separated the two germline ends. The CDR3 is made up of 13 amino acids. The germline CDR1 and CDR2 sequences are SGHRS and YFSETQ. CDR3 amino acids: CASSFGQLYGYTF. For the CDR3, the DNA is TGCGCCAGCAGTTTCGGACAGCTCTATGGCTACACCTTC.